Each of the 29 T cell receptor beta chains below was sequenced from the same sample in a study of cytomegalovirus exposure and HLA in healthy donors (dated by TCRdb to about 2017). The receptor library was made with the immunoSEQ multiplex PCR assay. A mixture of 60 forward primers for TCR Vbeta segments and 13 reverse primers for TCR Jbeta segments was used in the multiplex PCR. TCRdb mirrors the immuneACCESS table, restricted to in-frame sequences. Some clones are absent from its copies; in checked studies, under half trace to an unresolved V gene, and the reason for the others is unknown. This sample comprises over 150,000 clones, roughly four fifths of them detected only once. The ten biggest clones cover under 15% of the sample. Source material: PBMCs. The receptors shown here come from a woman aged 50 to 65 in good health and CMV-seronegative.

V is TRBV10-3 and J is TRBJ2-7, with unresolved D. This CDR3 has 14 residues. Trimming left V 2 bases short and J 0 bases short, with 8 bases between. Germline values: CDR1 ENHRY, CDR2 SYGVKD. CDR3 region: CAISEGLSSYEQYF. The CDR3 coding sequence is TGTGCCATCAGTGAGGGGCTGAGCTCCTACGAGCAGTACTTC.

The V call is TRBV28, the J call TRBJ2-7; TRBD2 agrees at 8 bases. V lost 4 bases, J lost 2 bases, and 7 bases stayed unmatched. In germline, CDR1 is MDHEN, CDR2 SYDVKM. The CDR3 has 15 amino acids. CDR3 nucleotide sequence: TGTGCCAGCAGTTGGTCCGGGACTAGTGCCTACGAGCAGTACTTC. It specifies CASSWSGTSAYEQYF. The full variable domain, in which reference TRBV28 and TRBJ2-7 provide the parts outside the CDR3, is DVKVTQSSRYLVKRTGEKVFLECVQDMDHENMFWYRQDPGLGLRLIYFSYDVKMKEKGDIPEGYSVSREKKERFSLILESASTNQTSMYLCASSWSGTSAYEQYFGPGTRLTVT.

This chain joins TRBV19 and TRBJ1-1, with TRBD1 matching 7 bases. V shed 3 bases and J 0 bases; nucleotides not matched to a gene: 1. The CDR3 is 14 residues long. Germline V CDR1 and CDR2: LNHDA, SQIVND (reference sequence). Here the CDR3 DNA reads TGTGCCAGTAGTATGGGACAGCTGAACACTGAAGCTTTCTTT. It codes for CASSMGQLNTEAFF.

This clone was counted a few times. V usage is TRBV5-4 and J usage is TRBJ2-5; D may be TRBD2 (7 bases). The V end lost 3 bases, the J end lost 4 bases, and 16 bases lay between the germline ends. The CDR3 loop spans 15 amino acids. CDR1 and CDR2 from the germline V gene are SGHNT and YYREEE (reference sequence). The CDR3 protein is CASSWDGGGGETQYF. The CDR3 DNA sequence: TGTGCCAGCAGCTGGGATGGGGGGGGCGGAGAGACCCAGTACTTC.

This clone was found once. This chain joins TRBV5-1 and TRBJ1-2; D is possibly TRBD1 (5 bases). The CDR3 has 12 residues. Trimming took 7 bases from V and 5 from J, leaving 12 bases between them. The V gene's germline CDR1 is SGHRS and CDR2 YFSETQ. CDR3 nucleotides: TGCGCCAGCTCGGGGACTGAGTATGGCTACACCTTC. This gives the protein CASSGTEYGYTF. The full variable domain, its missing parts supplied by reference TRBV5-1 and TRBJ1-2, is KAGVTQTPRYLIKTRGQQVTLSCSPISGHRSVSWYQQTPGQGLQFLFEYFSETQRNKGNFPGRFSGRQFSNSRSEMNVSTLELGDSALYLCASSGTEYGYTFGSGTRLTVV.

The gene calls are TRBV7-7 and TRBJ2-2; maybe TRBD1 (5 bases). Germline values: CDR1 SSHAT, CDR2 FNYEAQ (reference sequence). V lost 1 base and J lost 4, with 10 bases in between. The CDR3 is 15 residues long. CDR3 residues: CASSLGQGITGELFF. CDR3 DNA sequence: TGTGCCAGCAGCTTAGGCCAGGGCATCACCGGGGAGCTGTTTTTT. Full variable domain (outside the CDR3, taken from reference TRBV7-7 and TRBJ2-2): GAGVSQSPRYKVTKRGQDVTLRCDPISSHATLYWYQQALGQGPEFLTYFNYEAQPDKSGLPSDRFSAERPEGSISTLTIQRTEQRDSAMYRCASSLGQGITGELFFGEGSRLTVL.

The chain couples TRBV5-1 to TRBJ2-2; 9 nucleotides align to TRBD1. The CDR3 has 15 residues. CDR1 and CDR2 (germline): SGHRS, YFSETQ. J lost 7 bases, V lost 3 bases, and 7 bases had no gene match. CDR3 residues: CASSWRTGEDGELFF. CDR3 coding DNA: TGCGCCAGCAGCTGGAGGACAGGGGAAGACGGGGAGCTGTTTTTT.

The J gene is TRBJ2-2, the V gene TRBV9, with 9 bases lining up with TRBD1. The trim removed 1 base at V and 5 bases at J, leaving 6 bases unmatched. The CDR3 runs 16 residues. Germline lookup yields CDR1 SGDLS and CDR2 YYNGEE. This chain's CDR3 is CASSVTGGGGTGELFF. The CDR3 nucleotides are TGTGCCAGCAGCGTAACAGGGGGCGGTGGGACCGGGGAGCTGTTTTTT.

The V and J genes are TRBV19 and TRBJ1-5, with a possible D match to TRBD1 (6 bases). Per germline, CDR1 LNHDA and CDR2 SQIVND (reference sequence). The CDR3 is 17 residues long. Trimming pared 8 bases from V and 0 bases from J, leaving 20 bases between. The CDR3, as DNA: TGTGCCAGTGAGGACAGTCTCAGTCCCTATAGCAATCAGCCCCAGCATTTT. This sequence encodes CASEDSLSPYSNQPQHF.

The gene calls are TRBV18 and TRBJ2-3, with D perhaps matching TRBD1 (5 bases). V dropped 2 bases and J dropped 2 bases, with 11 bases sitting between them. This CDR3 spans 15 amino acids. In germline, CDR1 is KGHSH, CDR2 LQKENI. Written as DNA, the CDR3 is TGTGCCAGCTCACCATGGCAGGGTTACACAGATACGCAGTATTTT. This sequence encodes CASSPWQGYTDTQYF.

Comments on this clone: This CDR3 is also generated by other DNA sequences in the sample. V is TRBV6-5 and J is TRBJ1-5, with 9 bases identical to TRBD1. Germline trimming cut 0 bases from V and 4 bases from J; bases unmatched to any gene: 1. Germline V CDR1 and CDR2: MNHEY, SVGAGI. This CDR3 region has 15 residues. The CDR3 region is CASSYSGQGNQPQHF. The CDR3 DNA is TGTGCCAGCAGTTACTCAGGACAGGGGAATCAGCCCCAGCATTTT.

J is TRBJ2-1 and V is TRBV5-1, with TRBD1 as a possible D gene (8 bases). The V end was cut by 0 bases, the J end by 9 bases, with 22 bases between. Germline lookup yields CDR1 SGHRS and CDR2 YFSETQ. The CDR3 length is 17 residues. CDR3 residues: CASSLVDRDYLRGEQFF. CDR3 in DNA: TGCGCCAGCAGCTTGGTGGACAGGGACTATCTTAGGGGTGAGCAGTTCTTC. Full variable domain (rest looked up from reference TRBV5-1 and TRBJ2-1): KAGVTQTPRYLIKTRGQQVTLSCSPISGHRSVSWYQQTPGQGLQFLFEYFSETQRNKGNFPGRFSGRQFSNSRSEMNVSTLELGDSALYLCASSLVDRDYLRGEQFFGPGTRLTVL.

CDR3 nucleotide sequence: TGTGCCAGCAGCATCCGACAGATAGCGGGGATTGAAGCTTTCTTT. This gives the protein CASSIRQIAGIEAFF. The J gene is TRBJ1-1, the V gene TRBV7-2; TRBD1 is a possible D gene (5 bases). V lost 5 bases to trimming and J lost 7 bases, with 20 bases between them. CDR3 size: 15 residues. The germline V gene encodes CDR1 SGHTA and CDR2 FQGNSA.

The gene calls are TRBV13 and TRBJ2-6; 10 bases map to TRBD1. The CDR3 length is 18 residues. V lost 4 bases to trimming and J lost 4 bases; unmatched junction nucleotides: 10. The V gene's germline CDR1 is PRHDT and CDR2 FYEKMQ (reference sequence). The CDR3 protein is CASSSRTGGRSGANVLTF. The CDR3 bases are TGTGCCAGCAGCTCCAGGACAGGGGGGAGGTCCGGGGCCAACGTCCTGACTTTC.

The chain has TRBV7-9 and TRBJ1-2; 7 nucleotides line up with TRBD1. The V segment lost 6 bases and the J segment 4 bases; nucleotides outside the gene matches: 11. Looked up from germline, CDR1 is SEHNR and CDR2 is FQNEAQ (reference sequence). The CDR3 contains 15 residues. The DNA of the CDR3 is TGTGCCAGCAGTTCCCGTAAAGGGGGCGTCTATGGCTACACCTTC. Translating it yields CASSSRKGGVYGYTF.

As for this clone: Other DNA sequences in this specimen translate into the identical CDR3. The chain is built from TRBV28 and TRBJ1-3, with a tentative D call TRBD1 (6 bases). The CDR3 totals 15 residues. Trimming pared 4 bases from V and 0 bases from J, leaving 10 bases between. Germline V lookup: CDR1 MDHEN, CDR2 SYDVKM. The CDR3 DNA is TGTGCCAGCAGTTCCACAGGGTTCTCTGGAAACACCATATATTTT. Amino acids: CASSSTGFSGNTIYF.

In this sample, this clone turned up once. This chain connects TRBV11-2 to TRBJ2-7; D might be TRBD1 (6 bases). V lost 4 bases, J lost 3 bases, and 16 bases lay in between. The length of the CDR3 is 15 residues. CDR1 and CDR2 from the germline V gene are SGHAT and FQNNGV. CDR3: CASSSARGYHYEQYF. CDR3 nucleotides: TGTGCCAGCAGCTCAGCCAGGGGTTATCACTACGAGCAGTACTTC.

The chain recombines TRBV29-1 with TRBJ1-2; D is unclear. CDR3 size: 11 residues. Germline CDR1 SQVTM, CDR2 ANQGSEA. The V gene lost 3 bases and the J gene lost 7 bases, with 9 bases spanning the gap. CDR3 amino acids: CSVDGGFGYTF. The DNA for the CDR3 is TGCAGCGTTGATGGTGGCTTTGGCTACACCTTC. The full variable domain, rest sourced from reference TRBV29-1 and TRBJ1-2, is SAVISQKPSRDICQRGTSLTIQCQVDSQVTMMFWYRQQPGQSLTLIATANQGSEATYESGFVIDKFPISRPNLTFSTLTVSNMSPEDSSIYLCSVDGGFGYTFGSGTRLTVV.

The chain recombines TRBV13 with TRBJ2-7; a weak D match, TRBD1 (6 bases). Deletions cut 3 bases from V and 5 bases from J, with 11 bases between. Germline-derived CDR1 and CDR2 are PRHDT and FYEKMQ (reference sequence). The CDR3 is 13 amino acids. CDR3 protein: CASSLGHGNEQYF. The DNA for the CDR3 is TGTGCCAGCAGCTTGGGACACGGCAACGAGCAGTACTTC.

This rearrangement joins TRBV25-1 to TRBJ2-1; 7 bases agree with TRBD1. This CDR3 region has 15 residues. Per germline, CDR1 MGHDK and CDR2 SYGVNS. The V gene end was trimmed by 5 bases and the J gene end by 4 bases; junction bases not matched to a gene: 8. The CDR3: CASSTPGGAYNEQFF. DNA of the CDR3: TGTGCCAGCAGTACCCCAGGGGGAGCTTACAATGAGCAGTTCTTC.

This chain connects TRBV13 to TRBJ1-2; TRBD1 matches at 7 bases. This CDR3 region has 13 residues. V shed 1 base, J shed 9 bases, and the junction held 5 bases outside the gene matches. CDR1 and CDR2 from the germline V gene are PRHDT and FYEKMQ (reference sequence). CDR3 in amino acids: CASSLERGPSYTF. The DNA for the CDR3 is TGTGCCAGCAGCTTAGAGAGGGGGCCTAGCTACACCTTC.

This chain links TRBV29-1 with TRBJ2-3; 11 positions match TRBD2. V gave up 4 bases and J gave up 4 bases; unmatched junction bases: 10. The CDR3 runs to 16 residues. Germline CDR1 reads SQVTM; CDR2 reads ANQGSEA. For the CDR3, the DNA is TGCAGCGTTGGAGCTTCTAGCGGGGGGCCCCCAGATACGCAGTATTTT. Protein sequence: CSVGASSGGPPDTQYF.

V and J are TRBV6-6 and TRBJ2-2, with 7 bases identical to TRBD1. V dropped 5 bases and J dropped 4; count of bases not matched to a gene: 10. In germline, CDR1 is MNHNY, CDR2 SVGAGI (reference sequence). This CDR3 region has 16 residues. CDR3 residues: CASSGSRDRLTGELFF. Here the CDR3 DNA reads TGTGCCAGCAGTGGATCCCGGGACAGACTCACCGGGGAGCTGTTTTTT.

The rearrangement uses TRBV7-3 and TRBJ2-3, with 8 positions matching TRBD2. Germline V CDR1 and CDR2: SGHTA, FQGTGA. The CDR3 loop spans 16 amino acids. J gave up 0 bases and V 1 base, and 3 bases lay outside the gene matches. CDR3 bases: TGTGCCAGCAGCTTAATCGCGGGGGGAAGCACAGATACGCAGTATTTT. Residues: CASSLIAGGSTDTQYF.

The chain couples TRBV19 to TRBJ2-7; 10 nucleotides align to TRBD1. The CDR3 contains 13 residues. CDR1 LNHDA and CDR2 SQIVND come from the germline V gene (reference sequence). Trimming removed 4 bases from V and 9 bases from J; junction bases left unmatched: 6. CDR3 in DNA: TGTGCCAGTAGTACCCCGGGACAGGGGTGGCAGTACTTC. This gives the protein CASSTPGQGWQYF.

The rearrangement joins TRBV27 to TRBJ2-3, with D maybe TRBD2 (6 bases). The germline V and J ends were trimmed by 7 bases and 2 bases, with 16 bases remaining between them. This CDR3 is 15 amino acids long. Germline CDR1 is MNHEY and CDR2 is SMNVEV (reference sequence). The CDR3 DNA reads as TGTGCCAGCACCGTAAGGGCGGGGATCACAGATACGCAGTATTTT. Its translation: CASTVRAGITDTQYF.

In DNA form, the CDR3 reads TGTGCCAGCAGTTCAGGACTAGCGGGAGTGTCAAGCACAGATACGCAGTATTTT. This translates into CASSSGLAGVSSTDTQYF. This chain connects TRBV28 to TRBJ2-3; TRBD2 matches at 13 bases. The CDR3 is made up of 18 amino acids. Germline V gives CDR1 MDHEN, CDR2 SYDVKM. The V gene end was trimmed by 4 bases and the J gene end by 0 bases; junction bases not matched to a gene: 7.

The V call is TRBV25-1, the J call TRBJ2-7; D gene ambiguous. The CDR3 runs to 13 residues. V was trimmed by 5 bases and J by 2 bases, leaving 10 bases between them. Looked up from germline, CDR1 is MGHDK and CDR2 is SYGVNS. CDR3 amino acids: CASSPLTTYEQYF. The CDR3 DNA reads TGTGCCAGCAGTCCCCTTACAACCTACGAGCAGTACTTC.

The chain links TRBV7-9 to TRBJ1-1, with no clear D. The CDR3 is 15 amino acids. Germline V lookup: CDR1 SEHNR, CDR2 FQNEAQ (reference sequence). Trimming took off 1 base at V and 0 bases at J, with 9 bases between the two ends. This CDR3 reads CASSLVAGMNTEAFF. In DNA form, the CDR3 reads TGTGCCAGCAGCTTAGTGGCAGGAATGAACACTGAAGCTTTCTTT.